A single T cell receptor beta chain is shown here with its context. Its antigen is unknown. Base-call qualities are not available, and no considerably larger clone is one nucleotide away. This record comes from a study of shared clonotypes between healthy human individuals (dated by TCRdb to 2020 to 2021). Describing the broader study: Three men and two women, aged 18 to 49 years, made up the cohort. Blood TCR repertoires of about 5 healthy adults were deeply sequenced to estimate repertoire size and the extent of clonotype sharing between individuals. To increase sequencing depth and limit assay-specific biases, different laboratories used diverse techniques to prepare libraries and sequence TCR repertoires. Leukapheresis yielded between about 0.94 and 8.9 billion PBMCs per donor. On the study overall, not on this receptor specifically: Sampling was restricted to blood, and TCR repertoires in tissues likely differ from the TCR repertoires found in blood. The small number of donors limited the genetic and exposure-history diversity represented. Based on pairwise subsampling, the degree of clonotype sharing among donors was expected to be affected by sequencing depth.

Donors were healthy HIV-negative adults with no recently reported acute infections or vaccinations. Every donor was a Caucasian adult living in Nashville, Tennessee, USA. For unsorted samples, 90 million or so PBMCs were counted and genomic DNA was extracted with the QIAamp DNA Blood Mini kit. Blood was collected by leukapheresis, and PBMCs were isolated by Ficoll-Histopaque density gradient centrifugation and then cryopreserved in liquid nitrogen vapor phase. Using the deep immunoSEQ assay, TCR CDR3 regions were amplified from genomic DNA by multiplex PCR. Extracted genomic DNA from each cell subset was spread evenly across all wells of several immunoSEQ 96-well plates, with each plate serving as a replicate. For unsorted PBMC, each replicate PCR was loaded with roughly 0.3 ug genomic DNA, equivalent to 25,000 to 35,000 T cell genomes. Ten immunoSEQ deep assay plates were used to sequence unsorted PBMC genomic DNA. The purified libraries were quantified using a Qubit 3.0 fluorometer, sized with a Bioanalyzer 2100, and then quantified again using the KAPA Library Quantification kit. A separate single-read 150-cycle Illumina NextSeq 550 flow cell was used to sequence each immunoSEQ 96-well plate. On the authors' methods: Because the immunoSEQ output included only junctional sequences and no quality scores, the filtering could not be the same as the filtering used for full-length reads. Sequences were annotated with PyIR, a Python wrapper for IgBLAST v1.9, and V/J genes and CDR3 were assigned using IMGT germline references. Any read was removed if the V/J assignment was weak (E-value above 1e-6), the CDR3 was missing, or the read contained stop codons, out-of-frame junctions, or ambiguous translated residues. A V3J clonotype was defined by an identical inferred V gene, J gene, and CDR3 amino acid sequence. The percentage overlap between two repertoires was calculated by dividing the number of shared unique clonotypes by the size of the smaller repertoire. Three approaches were used to assess repertoire richness: RTK rarefaction, the Chao1 estimator, and Recon v2.1 estimates of unobserved clonotypes. TCRdb limited this immuneACCESS table to in-frame rearrangements with V and J called. A share of clones is missing; checked studies link under half to unresolved V genes, and the rest is unexplained. That table gives V, J and clone size, and the DNA gave D and trimming. The sample table records about 460,000 clones; roughly 80% of these occur just once. The top ten clones comprise approximately 12% of the sample.

The CDR3, from cysteine to phenylalanine, totals 13 residues. Just the 39-base CDR3 DNA is kept, in frame starting at base 1. V loses 5 bases of germline sequence and J loses 6 bases, and the interval between the two ends is 12 bases. CDR1 and CDR2 are drawn from the germline V gene: SGHTA, FQGNSA. Sequenced sample: PBMCs. The receptor comes from a woman aged 40 to 49 in good health. Some clones in this sample may be carry-over from other donors' samples. This receptor chain uses TRBV7-2 and TRBJ2-3; the D gene is tentatively TRBD1 or TRBD2, each matching 5 bases. Here is the DNA: TGTGCCAGCAGCGCTGGGACGGGGGATACGCAGTATTTT. Its coded protein is CASSAGTGDTQYF.